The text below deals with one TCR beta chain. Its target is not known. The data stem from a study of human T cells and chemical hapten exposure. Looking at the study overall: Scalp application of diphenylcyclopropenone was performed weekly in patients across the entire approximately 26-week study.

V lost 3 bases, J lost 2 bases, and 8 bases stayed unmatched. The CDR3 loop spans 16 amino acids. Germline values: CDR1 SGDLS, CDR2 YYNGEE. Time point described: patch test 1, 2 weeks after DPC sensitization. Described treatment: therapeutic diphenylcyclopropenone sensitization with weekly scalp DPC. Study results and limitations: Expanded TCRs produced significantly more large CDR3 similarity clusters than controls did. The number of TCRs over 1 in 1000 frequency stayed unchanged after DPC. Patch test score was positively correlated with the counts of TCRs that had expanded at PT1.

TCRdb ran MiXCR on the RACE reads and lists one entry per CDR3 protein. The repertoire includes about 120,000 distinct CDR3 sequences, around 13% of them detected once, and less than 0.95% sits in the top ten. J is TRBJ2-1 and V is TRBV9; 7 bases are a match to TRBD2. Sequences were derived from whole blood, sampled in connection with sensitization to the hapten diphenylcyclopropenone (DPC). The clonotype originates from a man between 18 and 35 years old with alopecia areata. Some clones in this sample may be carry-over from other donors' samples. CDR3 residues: CASSDPTSAPYNEQFF. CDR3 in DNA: TGTGCCAGCAGCGACCCAACTAGCGCTCCCTACAATGAGCAGTTCTTC.